Below, one T cell receptor beta chain is given with its context. This sample is drawn from a study of blood T cell repertoires in COVID-19. About the research overall: PBMCs, B-cell-depleted T cells, or T cells provided the cDNA or gDNA that made up the material.

Trimming took 3 bases from V and 4 from J, leaving 9 bases between them. Germline V lookup: CDR1 KGHSH, CDR2 LQKENI. The CDR3 totals 13 residues. Method: immunoSEQ multiplex PCR; TCRdb's copy keeps in-frame clones and lacks some. The sample yields approximately 170,000 clones, over 70% seen once. V gene TRBV18 combines with J gene TRBJ1-1, with a possible D match to TRBD1 (5 bases). The sample taken for sequencing was peripheral blood. The source is a woman aged 65 to 85 who had recovered from COVID-19. The CDR3: CASSPFGGTEAFF. DNA of the CDR3: TGTGCCAGCTCACCCTTCGGGGGCACTGAAGCTTTCTTT.